This T cell receptor beta chain was sequenced in a study of Ad26.COV2.S vaccination and SARS-CoV-2 variants. Study overall: Donor had been placed in the Ad26.COV2.S arm of the COV1001 trial. Administration of Ad26.COV2.S was intramuscular, either once or twice 56 days apart. Overall study findings and caveats: Substantial breadth in spike-specific CD8+ and CD4+ T cell responses was reportedly seen after vaccination.

Of note for this clone: Its specificity is not known.

Some clones are missing from TCRdb's copy, which holds only in-frame ones; the method was immunoSEQ multiplex PCR. The sample has hundreds of thousands of clones; approximately 88% are singletons. As for treatment: about 20 received Ad26.COV2.S at low or high dose, single or two shots; several received placebo; per-sample allocation not given. At day 63 after the first vaccine or placebo injection, samples were drawn. Its platform was an Ad26 vector, and its expressed antigen was Wuhan-strain SARS-CoV-2 spike. The TCR was taken from a person aged 18 to 59 who received the Ad26.COV2.S COVID-19 vaccine or a placebo. This material consisted of peripheral blood, taken in a trial of Ad26.COV2.S vaccine versus placebo.

The CDR3 DNA follows: TGTGCCAGCAGCCACCTCCCGGGACAGGGGGTCAATGAGCAGTTCTTC. Residues: CASSHLPGQGVNEQFF. The rearrangement links TRBV14 to TRBJ2-1; TRBD1 matches at 11 bases. Germline V lookup: CDR1 SGHDN, CDR2 FVKESK. V gave up 3 bases and J gave up 6 bases; unmatched junction bases: 7. The CDR3 is 16 amino acids.